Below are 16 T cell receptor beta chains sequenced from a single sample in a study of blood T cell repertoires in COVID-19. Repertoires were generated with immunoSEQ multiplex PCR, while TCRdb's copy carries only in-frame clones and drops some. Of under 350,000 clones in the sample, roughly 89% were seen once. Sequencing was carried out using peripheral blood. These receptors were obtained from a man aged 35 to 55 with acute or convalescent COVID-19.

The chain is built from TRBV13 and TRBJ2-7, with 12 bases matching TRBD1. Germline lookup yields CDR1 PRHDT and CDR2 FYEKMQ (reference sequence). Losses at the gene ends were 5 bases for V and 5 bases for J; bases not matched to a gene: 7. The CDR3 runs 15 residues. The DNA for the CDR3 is TGTGCCAGCAGCGCGGGGGACAGGGGGCACGACGAGCAGTACTTC. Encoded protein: CASSAGDRGHDEQYF.

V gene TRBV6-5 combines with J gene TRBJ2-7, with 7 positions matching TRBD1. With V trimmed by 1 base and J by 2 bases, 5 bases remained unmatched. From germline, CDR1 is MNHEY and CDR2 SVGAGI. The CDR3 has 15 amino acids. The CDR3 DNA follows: TGTGCCAGCAGTTACTGGCAGGGGGTCACCTACGAGCAGTACTTC. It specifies CASSYWQGVTYEQYF.

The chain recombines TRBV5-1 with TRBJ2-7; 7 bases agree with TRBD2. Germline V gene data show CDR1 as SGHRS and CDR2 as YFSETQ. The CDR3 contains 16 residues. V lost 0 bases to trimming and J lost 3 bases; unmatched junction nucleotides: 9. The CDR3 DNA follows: TGCGCCAGCAGCTTGGTGGCTAGCGGTGCCCTCTACGAGCAGTACTTC. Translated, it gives CASSLVASGALYEQYF.

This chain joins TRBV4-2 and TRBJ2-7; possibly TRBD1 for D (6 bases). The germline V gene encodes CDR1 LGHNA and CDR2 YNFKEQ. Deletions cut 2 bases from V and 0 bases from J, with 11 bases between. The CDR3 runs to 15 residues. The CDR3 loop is CASSQIQGSSYEQYF. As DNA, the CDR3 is TGTGCCAGCAGCCAAATTCAGGGGTCCTCCTACGAGCAGTACTTC.

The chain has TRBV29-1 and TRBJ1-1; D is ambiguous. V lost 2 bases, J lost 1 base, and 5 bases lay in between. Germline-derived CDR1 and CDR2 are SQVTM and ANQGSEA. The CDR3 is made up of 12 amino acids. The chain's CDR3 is CSVENRNTEAFF. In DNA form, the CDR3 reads TGCAGCGTTGAAAACAGGAACACTGAAGCTTTCTTT. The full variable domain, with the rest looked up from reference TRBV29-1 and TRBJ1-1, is SAVISQKPSRDICQRGTSLTIQCQVDSQVTMMFWYRQQPGQSLTLIATANQGSEATYESGFVIDKFPISRPNLTFSTLTVSNMSPEDSSIYLCSVENRNTEAFFGQGTRLTVV.

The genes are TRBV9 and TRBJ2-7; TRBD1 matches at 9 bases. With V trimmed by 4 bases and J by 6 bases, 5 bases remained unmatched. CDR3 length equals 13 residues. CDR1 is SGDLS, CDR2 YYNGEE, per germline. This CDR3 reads CASSLTGGFEQYF. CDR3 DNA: TGTGCCAGCAGCCTTACAGGGGGCTTCGAGCAGTACTTC.

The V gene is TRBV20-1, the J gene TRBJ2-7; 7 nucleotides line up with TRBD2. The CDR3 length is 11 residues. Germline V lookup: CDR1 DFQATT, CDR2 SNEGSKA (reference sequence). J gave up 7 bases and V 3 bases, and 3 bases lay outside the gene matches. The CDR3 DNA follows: TGCAGTGCTAGCGGGGGGAGTGAGCAGTACTTC. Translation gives CSASGGSEQYF.

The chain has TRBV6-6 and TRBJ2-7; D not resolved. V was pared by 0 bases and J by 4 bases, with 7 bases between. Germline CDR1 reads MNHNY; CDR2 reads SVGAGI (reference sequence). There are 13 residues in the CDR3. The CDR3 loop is CASSYSQSYEQYF. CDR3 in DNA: TGTGCCAGCAGTTACTCCCAGTCTTACGAGCAGTACTTC.

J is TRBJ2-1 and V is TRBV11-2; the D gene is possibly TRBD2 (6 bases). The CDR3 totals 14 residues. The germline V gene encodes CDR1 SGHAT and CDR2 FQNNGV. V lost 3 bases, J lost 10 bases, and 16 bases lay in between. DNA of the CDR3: TGTGCCAGCAGCTTCGCGGGACGCGCGGGGGAGCAGTTCTTC. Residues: CASSFAGRAGEQFF.

CDR3 nucleotides: TGTGCCAGCAGCCACAGCAGGAATAGCAATCAGCCCCAGCATTTT. This codes for CASSHSRNSNQPQHF. V gene TRBV3-1 (or the pseudogene TRBV3-2) combines with J gene TRBJ1-5; D ambiguous. Between the trimmed V and J ends, which lost 3 bases and 0 bases, there was a span of 9 bases. The CDR3 runs 15 residues. CDR1 and CDR2 from the germline V gene are LGHDT and YNNKEL (reference sequence).

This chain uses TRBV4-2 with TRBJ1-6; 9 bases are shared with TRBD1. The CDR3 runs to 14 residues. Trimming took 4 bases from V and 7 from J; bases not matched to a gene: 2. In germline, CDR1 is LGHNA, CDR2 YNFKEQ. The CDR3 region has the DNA TGTGCCAGCAGCCCCGACAGGGGGAATTCACCCCTCCACTTT. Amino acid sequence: CASSPDRGNSPLHF.

CDR3 protein: CASSVPGDRPTGELFF. The CDR3 bases are TGTGCCAGCAGTGTCCCTGGGGACAGACCCACCGGGGAGCTGTTTTTT. This chain connects TRBV5-6 to TRBJ2-2; 7 nucleotides align to TRBD1. J lost 4 bases, V lost 5 bases, and 11 bases had no gene match. The CDR3 contains 16 residues. Germline V gives CDR1 SGHDT, CDR2 YYEEEE.

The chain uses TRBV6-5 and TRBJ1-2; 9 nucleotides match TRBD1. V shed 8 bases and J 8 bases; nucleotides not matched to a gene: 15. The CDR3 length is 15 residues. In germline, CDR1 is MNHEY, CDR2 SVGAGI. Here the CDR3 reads CASQNTGGDQRGYTF. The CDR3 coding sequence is TGTGCCAGCCAAAATACAGGGGGCGATCAACGGGGCTACACCTTC.

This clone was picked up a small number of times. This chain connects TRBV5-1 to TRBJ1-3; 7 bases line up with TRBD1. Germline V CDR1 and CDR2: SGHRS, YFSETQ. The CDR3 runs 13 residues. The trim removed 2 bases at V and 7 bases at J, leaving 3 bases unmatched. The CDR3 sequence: CASSFGQDNTIYF. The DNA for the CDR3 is TGCGCCAGCAGCTTCGGACAGGACAACACCATATATTTT.

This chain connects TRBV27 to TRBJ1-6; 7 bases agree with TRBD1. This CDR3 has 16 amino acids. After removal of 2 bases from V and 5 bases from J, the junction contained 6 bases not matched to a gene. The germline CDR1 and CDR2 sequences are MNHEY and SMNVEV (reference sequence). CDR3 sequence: CASSLNLGTDNSPLHF. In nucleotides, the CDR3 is TGTGCCAGCAGTTTAAACCTTGGGACAGATAATTCACCCCTCCACTTT.

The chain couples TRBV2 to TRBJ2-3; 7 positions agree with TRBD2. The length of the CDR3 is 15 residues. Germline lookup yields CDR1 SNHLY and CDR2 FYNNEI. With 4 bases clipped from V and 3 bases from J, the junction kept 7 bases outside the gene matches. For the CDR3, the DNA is TGTGCCAGCAGTGCCGGGGGGTTTACGACAGATACGCAGTATTTT. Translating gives CASSAGGFTTDTQYF.